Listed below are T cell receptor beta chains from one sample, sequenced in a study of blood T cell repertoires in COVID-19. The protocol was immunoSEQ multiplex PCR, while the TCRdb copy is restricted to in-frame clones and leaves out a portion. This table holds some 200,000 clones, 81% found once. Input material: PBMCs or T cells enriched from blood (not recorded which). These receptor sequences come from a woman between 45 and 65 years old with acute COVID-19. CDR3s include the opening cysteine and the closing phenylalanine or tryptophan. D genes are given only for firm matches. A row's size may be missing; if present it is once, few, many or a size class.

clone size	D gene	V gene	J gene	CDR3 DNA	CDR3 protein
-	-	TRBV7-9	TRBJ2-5	TGTGCCAGCAGCCCGGCGGGACCGCCGGCTAGAGAGACCCAGTACTTC	CASSPAGPPARETQYF
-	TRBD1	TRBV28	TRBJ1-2	TGTGCCAGCAGTCTGCCGGACAGGCATGGCTACACCTTC	CASSLPDRHGYTF
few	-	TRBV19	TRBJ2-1	TGTGCCAGTAGTATCAGTCAGGGGTGGTTGAATGAGCAGTTCTTC	CASSISQGWLNEQFF
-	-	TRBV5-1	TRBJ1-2	TGCGCCAGCAGCTGGGCGGAGGGGAGAGGCTACACCTTC	CASSWAEGRGYTF
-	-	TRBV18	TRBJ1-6	TGTGCCAGCTCACGACAGGCCGAGAGCTCCTATAATTCACCCCTCCACTTT	CASSRQAESSYNSPLHF
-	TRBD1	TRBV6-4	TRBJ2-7	TGTGCCAGCAGTAGAGACAGGGGCTACGAGCAGTACTTC	CASSRDRGYEQYF
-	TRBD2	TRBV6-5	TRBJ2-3	TGTGCCAGCAGTAGGGAGCGGGGGGGGACAGATACGCAGTATTTT	CASSRERGGTDTQYF
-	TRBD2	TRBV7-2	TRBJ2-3	TGTGCCAGCAGCCGGACACTAGCGACCAGCACAGATACGCAGTATTTT	CASSRTLATSTDTQYF
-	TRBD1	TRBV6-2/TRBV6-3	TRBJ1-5	TGTGCCAGCAGCCAAGGGCTCTGGGACAGGCGGAGATTCAATCAGCCCCAGCATTTT	CASSQGLWDRRRFNQPQHF
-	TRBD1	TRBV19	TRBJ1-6	TGTGCCAGTAGAAATCGACAGGGATCGAGCAATTCACCCCTCCACTTT	CASRNRQGSSNSPLHF
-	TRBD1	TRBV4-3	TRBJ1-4	TGCGCCAGCAGCCCAAGAATCGGGACAGGGGTTTTAGAAAAACTGTTTTTT	CASSPRIGTGVLEKLFF
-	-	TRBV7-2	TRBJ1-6	TGTGCCAGCAGCCTCTCCAGGGGCGGGAATTCACCCCTCCACTTT	CASSLSRGGNSPLHF
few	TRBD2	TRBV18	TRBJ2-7	TGTGCCAGCTCACTCGCCAGCGGGGGCCCAGACGAGCAGTACTTC	CASSLASGGPDEQYF
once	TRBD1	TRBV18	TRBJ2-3	TGTGCCAGCTCACCAAAGAGACAGGGGGCTGGTGGCACAGATACGCAGTATTTT	CASSPKRQGAGGTDTQYF
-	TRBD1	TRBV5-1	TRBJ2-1	TGCGCCAGCAGCTCGGGGACAGGGATTTACAATGAGCAGTTCTTC	CASSSGTGIYNEQFF
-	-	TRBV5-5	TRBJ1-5	TGTGCCAGCAGCTTGTTCGTTTCCCCAGATCAGCCCCAGCATTTT	CASSLFVSPDQPQHF
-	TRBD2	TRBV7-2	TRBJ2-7	TGTGCCAGCAGCTTAGCGGCTAGCGGCTACGAGCAGTACTTC	CASSLAASGYEQYF
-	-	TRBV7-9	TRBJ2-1	TGTGCCAGCACAAGGCGAGGGGGTTACAATGAGCAGTTCTTC	CASTRRGGYNEQFF
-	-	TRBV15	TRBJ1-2	TGTGCCACCAGCAAAGACAGTGAGGCTTCTGGCTACACCTTC	CATSKDSEASGYTF
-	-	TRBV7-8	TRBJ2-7	TGTGCCAGCAGCCCGGGACTGAACTACGAGCAGTACTTC	CASSPGLNYEQYF
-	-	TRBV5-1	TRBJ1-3	TGCGCCAGCAGCTTGGGGGAGGCTGGAAACACCATATATTTT	CASSLGEAGNTIYF
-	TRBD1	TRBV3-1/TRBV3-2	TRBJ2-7	TGTGCCAGCAGCCAAATGACAGGGCTTCCCTACGAGCAGTACTTC	CASSQMTGLPYEQYF
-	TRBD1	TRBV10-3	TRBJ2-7	TGTGCCATCAAGGCAGGGGGTGTAGGGGACGAGCAGTACTTC	CAIKAGGVGDEQYF
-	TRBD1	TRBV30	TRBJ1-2	TGTGCCTGGAGAGAGACAGGGCCCGCTAACTATGGCTACACCTTC	CAWRETGPANYGYTF
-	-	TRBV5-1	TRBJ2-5	TGCGCCAGCAGCTTAGTTAGCGGTCAAGAGACCCAGTACTTC	CASSLVSGQETQYF
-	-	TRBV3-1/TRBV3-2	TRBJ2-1	TGTGCCAGCAGCCAAGACCGCGGGTGGACCTACAATGAGCAGTTCTTC	CASSQDRGWTYNEQFF
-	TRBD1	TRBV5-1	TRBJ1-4	TGCGCCAGCAGCTTGGGGACAGGGCTCAATGAAAAACTGTTTTTT	CASSLGTGLNEKLFF
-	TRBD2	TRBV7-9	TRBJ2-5	TGTGCCAGCAGCTTACGGGGGGGGAACCAAGAGACCCAGTACTTC	CASSLRGGNQETQYF
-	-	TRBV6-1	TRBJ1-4	TGTGCCAGCAGTGAATTGAGGGGGATGAGGGAAAAACTGTTTTTT	CASSELRGMREKLFF
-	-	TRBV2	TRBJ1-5	TGTGCCAGCTGCAGGGTAGGGCTGGATCAGCCCCAGCATTTT	CASCRVGLDQPQHF
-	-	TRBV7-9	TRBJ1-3	TGTGCCAGCAGTGAAATCAGGGGTTTTGAATCTGGAAACACCATATATTTT	CASSEIRGFESGNTIYF
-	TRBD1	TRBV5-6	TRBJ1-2	TGTGCCAGCAGCTTCCGGGACAGGGGGCACGGCTACACCTTC	CASSFRDRGHGYTF
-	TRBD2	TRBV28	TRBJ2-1	TGTGCCAGCACCCTCGAGGGACTAGCGGACAATGAGCAGTTCTTC	CASTLEGLADNEQFF
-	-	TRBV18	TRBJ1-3	TGTGCCAGCTCACCAGCAGGACTACCAGCAGGAAACACCATATATTTT	CASSPAGLPAGNTIYF
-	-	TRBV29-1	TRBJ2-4	TGCAGCGTTGAAGCAGGGATGCGAAACATTCAGTACTTC	CSVEAGMRNIQYF
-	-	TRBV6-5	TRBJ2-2	TGTGCCAGCAGGGGAGCGGGGAACACCGGGGAGCTGTTTTTT	CASRGAGNTGELFF
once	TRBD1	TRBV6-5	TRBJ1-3	TGTGCCAGCAGCCCGACAGGGAGGGGAAACACCATATATTTT	CASSPTGRGNTIYF
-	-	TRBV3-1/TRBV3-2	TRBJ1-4	TGTGCCAGCAGCCCAAGGAGTCGGGGGAGGGCTAATGAAAAACTGTTTTTT	CASSPRSRGRANEKLFF
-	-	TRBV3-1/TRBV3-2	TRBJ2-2	TGTGCCAGCAGTCGGGACTTGTACACCGGGGAGCTGTTTTTT	CASSRDLYTGELFF
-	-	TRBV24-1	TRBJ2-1	TGTGCCACCAGTGATTCCTATGAGCAGTTCTTC	CATSDSYEQFF
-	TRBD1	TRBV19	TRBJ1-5	TGTGCCAGTAGTAGGACAGGGACCGTCAATCAGCCCCAGCATTTT	CASSRTGTVNQPQHF
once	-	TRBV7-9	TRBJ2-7	TGTGCCAGCAGCTTATCGTACGAGCAGTACTTC	CASSLSYEQYF
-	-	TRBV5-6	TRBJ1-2	TGTGCCAGCAGCTTCGAAAGGACAAAGACTAACTATGGCTACACCTTC	CASSFERTKTNYGYTF
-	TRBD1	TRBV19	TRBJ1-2	TGTGCCAGTAGTAAGTTTTACAGGGGAAGCTATGGCTACACCTTC	CASSKFYRGSYGYTF
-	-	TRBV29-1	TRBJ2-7	TGCAGCGTTGTCTTTAGTTCGTACGAGCAGTACTTC	CSVVFSSYEQYF